This TCR beta chain comes out of a study of T cell responses to AZD1222 COVID-19 vaccine. Study-level background: Second-dose recipients at about 4 or about 12 weeks were treated as one pooled group. Findings and limits, study-wide: Samples come after the peak T cell response, not at day 14. Dominant at 160-218 and 743-854, vaccine-associated CD4 TCRs also spanned spike. It should be noted that donors were predominantly white British and more often female, and clonal diversity was possibly underestimated.

Data came from immunoSEQ multiplex PCR; TCRdb stores just in-frame clones and leaves some out. The data show 95,000 to 110,000 clones, over 70% seen once. This clone was seen a single time. What it binds is not known. V shed 5 bases and J 3 bases; nucleotides not matched to a gene: 8. CDR3 length: 15 amino acids. CDR1 is MNHEY, CDR2 SMNVEV, per germline (reference sequence). The clonotype comes from an adult in good health. Source: peripheral blood, taken on day 0 of AZD1222 vaccination. This sequence joins TRBV27 and TRBJ2-7, with 9 positions matching TRBD1. DNA for the CDR3: TGTGCCAGCAGTCAATCCTGGACAGGGGACTACGAGCAGTACTTC. It yields the protein CASSQSWTGDYEQYF.